These T cell receptor beta chains were read from a single sample in a study of identifying expanded T cells in peripheral blood. The repertoire was sequenced with immunoSEQ multiplex PCR; TCRdb's copy has only in-frame clones and lacks some. In the table there are 75,000 to 90,000 clones, roughly four fifths of which are singletons. Sequenced material: blood. These receptor sequences come from a person aged 18 to 75 in good health. CDR3s include the opening cysteine and the closing phenylalanine or tryptophan. D genes are given only for firm matches. Rows give clone size only sometimes, using once, few, many, or a class for an expanded clone.

D	size	V	J	CDR3	DNA
-	-	TRBV5-1	TRBJ2-5	CASSAERGQETQYF	TGCGCCAGCAGCGCGGAGAGGGGGCAAGAGACCCAGTACTTC
TRBD1	-	TRBV28	TRBJ1-5	CASSRTGLSNQPQHF	TGTGCCAGCAGTCGGACAGGGCTTAGCAATCAGCCCCAGCATTTT
-	-	TRBV19	TRBJ2-1	CASSINRDVGQPQFF	TGTGCCAGTAGTATAAACAGGGATGTCGGCCAACCCCAGTTCTTC
TRBD1	-	TRBV10-3	TRBJ1-1	CAMGTGGRTEAFF	TGTGCCATGGGGACAGGAGGGAGGACTGAAGCTTTCTTT
-	-	TRBV19	TRBJ2-1	CASSIVRGINEQFF	TGTGCCAGTAGTATAGTTCGGGGCATCAATGAGCAGTTCTTC
-	-	TRBV19	TRBJ1-1	CASRTETGNTEAFF	TGTGCCAGTAGGACCGAGACGGGTAACACTGAAGCTTTCTTT
TRBD2	-	TRBV6-1	TRBJ2-1	CASQPSGLNEQFF	TGTGCCAGCCAGCCTAGCGGGTTAAATGAGCAGTTCTTC
TRBD2	-	TRBV7-9	TRBJ2-1	CASSLETSGSYNEQFF	TGTGCCAGCAGCTTAGAGACTAGCGGGAGCTACAATGAGCAGTTCTTC
-	-	TRBV18	TRBJ2-5	CASSLQLETQYF	TGTGCCAGCTCACTACAATTAGAGACCCAGTACTTC
TRBD2	-	TRBV28	TRBJ2-5	CASSLAGGPQGTQYF	TGTGCCAGCAGTTTGGCGGGAGGGCCCCAAGGGACCCAGTACTTC
-	-	TRBV7-9	TRBJ2-3	CASSLGRGSTDTQYF	TGTGCCAGCAGCTTAGGGAGGGGAAGCACAGATACGCAGTATTTT
-	-	TRBV6-4	TRBJ2-1	CASSDSTVPPYNEQFF	TGTGCCAGCAGTGACTCTACGGTGCCGCCCTACAATGAGCAGTTCTTC
TRBD2	-	TRBV9	TRBJ2-1	CASSLGAGEAHEQFF	TGTGCCAGCAGCCTAGGGGCGGGAGAGGCCCATGAGCAGTTCTTC
TRBD1	-	TRBV13	TRBJ1-2	CASSQGQGNYGYTF	TGTGCCAGCAGCCAGGGACAGGGAAACTATGGCTACACCTTC
-	-	TRBV9	TRBJ2-1	CASSVVGRTNEQFF	TGTGCCAGCAGCGTGGTCGGGAGAACGAATGAGCAGTTCTTC
-	-	TRBV28	TRBJ1-2	CASGRADESYTF	TGTGCCAGCGGCCGGGCCGATGAGTCCTACACCTTC
-	-	TRBV20-1	TRBJ2-1	CSASKGGSGFF	TGCAGTGCTAGTAAAGGGGGGAGTGGGTTCTTC
TRBD1	-	TRBV2	TRBJ2-2	CASRLQGANTGELFF	TGTGCCAGCAGGCTACAGGGGGCGAACACCGGGGAGCTGTTTTTT
-	once	TRBV4-3	TRBJ2-1	CASSQEMLADNEQFF	TGCGCCAGCAGCCAAGAGATGCTAGCCGACAATGAGCAGTTCTTC
TRBD1	-	TRBV28	TRBJ1-2	CASSPTPQGFPNYGYTF	TGTGCCAGCAGCCCTACCCCACAGGGGTTCCCTAACTATGGCTACACCTTC
-	-	TRBV6-6	TRBJ1-1	CASSKSVGTEAFF	TGTGCCAGCAGCAAGTCAGTCGGCACTGAAGCTTTCTTT
-	once	TRBV10-2	TRBJ2-1	CASSEGTPGNSYNEQFF	TGCGCCAGCAGTGAGGGGACACCTGGAAACTCCTACAATGAGCAGTTCTTC
-	-	TRBV10-1	TRBJ2-3	CAGKGLCFTDTQYF	TGCGCCGGAAAGGGACTTTGCTTCACAGATACGCAGTATTTT
-	-	TRBV7-2	TRBJ2-7	CASSLGQGGEQYF	TGTGCCAGCAGCTTAGGACAGGGAGGCGAGCAGTACTTC
-	-	TRBV27	TRBJ1-2	CASSSPGRSGYTF	TGTGCCAGCAGTTCCCCGGGACGTTCTGGCTACACCTTC
-	-	TRBV7-9	TRBJ2-3	CASSLAQYGLTYTDTQYF	TGTGCCAGCAGCTTAGCGCAATACGGACTAACTTACACAGATACGCAGTATTTT
-	-	TRBV19	TRBJ1-3	CASSPGRRSGNTIYF	TGTGCCAGTAGTCCGGGACGCCGCTCTGGAAACACCATATATTTT
-	few	TRBV7-9	TRBJ1-2	CASSLDTNNYGYTF	TGTGCCAGCAGCTTAGACACAAATAACTATGGCTACACCTTC
-	-	TRBV28	TRBJ1-2	CASSFGGAGYGYTF	TGTGCCAGCAGTTTTGGGGGCGCAGGCTATGGCTACACCTTC
-	-	TRBV6-6	TRBJ2-5	CASSLQETQYF	TGTGCCAGCAGTTTGCAAGAGACCCAGTACTTC
TRBD1	-	TRBV2	TRBJ2-1	CASRGTGGYNEQFF	TGTGCCAGCAGGGGGACAGGGGGCTACAATGAGCAGTTCTTC
-	-	TRBV7-6	TRBJ2-2	CASSLLRGAGELFF	TGTGCCAGCAGCTTACTCAGGGGCGCCGGGGAGCTGTTTTTT
-	once	TRBV18	TRBJ2-1	CASSFFTGNAPVEQFF	TGTGCCAGCTCATTCTTCACAGGGAATGCCCCAGTTGAGCAGTTCTTC
TRBD1	-	TRBV2	TRBJ1-2	CASRKQGADYGYTF	TGTGCCAGCAGGAAGCAGGGGGCGGACTATGGCTACACCTTC
-	-	TRBV27	TRBJ1-2	CASSLSRDKTSGYTF	TGTGCCAGCAGTTTATCGAGGGACAAAACTAGTGGCTACACCTTC
-	-	TRBV4-3	TRBJ1-2	CASSLRGNDYGYTF	TGCGCCAGCAGCCTCAGGGGTAATGACTATGGCTACACCTTC
-	-	TRBV29-1	TRBJ2-3	CSELDGYTDTQYF	TGCAGCGAGCTAGACGGATACACAGATACGCAGTATTTT
TRBD2	-	TRBV5-1	TRBJ2-7	CASTATSGSFREQYF	TGCGCCAGCACCGCCACTAGCGGGAGTTTTAGGGAGCAGTACTTC
TRBD1	-	TRBV4-2	TRBJ2-5	CASSHLQGEGQETQYF	TGTGCCAGCAGCCATCTCCAGGGGGAAGGACAAGAGACCCAGTACTTC
TRBD2	-	TRBV4-2	TRBJ2-4	CASSQAPGLAGVKNIQYF	TGTGCCAGCAGCCAAGCGCCGGGACTAGCGGGAGTCAAAAACATTCAGTACTTC
TRBD1	-	TRBV6-4	TRBJ1-4	CASSPTGTGDEKLFF	TGTGCCAGCAGCCCCACCGGGACAGGGGATGAAAAACTGTTTTTT
-	-	TRBV7-8	TRBJ2-1	CASSPYRQDEQFF	TGTGCCAGCAGTCCGTACCGCCAGGATGAGCAGTTCTTC
TRBD1	once	TRBV29-1	TRBJ2-5	CSAIRQGRETQYF	TGCAGCGCCATACGACAGGGGCGAGAGACCCAGTACTTC
-	many	TRBV28	TRBJ2-4	CANQGLGENIQYF	TGTGCCAACCAGGGATTGGGGGAAAACATTCAGTACTTC
-	-	TRBV7-2	TRBJ2-1	CASSLVGLEVGGDNEQFF	TGTGCCAGCAGCTTAGTGGGATTGGAGGTCGGCGGGGACAATGAGCAGTTCTTC
TRBD1	-	TRBV7-3	TRBJ2-1	CASSLGQGPLNEQFF	TGTGCCAGCAGCTTAGGACAGGGGCCCTTGAATGAGCAGTTCTTC
-	-	TRBV28	TRBJ2-2	CASTPPPRTRKSGELFF	TGTGCCAGCACCCCCCCGCCGCGGACTCGTAAATCCGGGGAGCTGTTTTTT
TRBD1	-	TRBV28	TRBJ2-1	CASRGGDRGNNEQFF	TGTGCCAGTCGGGGTGGGGACAGGGGAAACAATGAGCAGTTCTTC
-	once	TRBV19	TRBJ2-5	CASSIVGGETQYF	TGTGCCAGTAGTATAGTAGGGGGAGAGACCCAGTACTTC
-	-	TRBV5-8	TRBJ2-3	CASSHYRSTDTQYF	TGTGCCAGCAGCCACTATCGGAGCACAGATACGCAGTATTTT
TRBD2	-	TRBV4-3	TRBJ2-5	CASSQGIAGVETQYF	TGCGCCAGCAGCCAAGGAATAGCGGGAGTGGAGACCCAGTACTTC